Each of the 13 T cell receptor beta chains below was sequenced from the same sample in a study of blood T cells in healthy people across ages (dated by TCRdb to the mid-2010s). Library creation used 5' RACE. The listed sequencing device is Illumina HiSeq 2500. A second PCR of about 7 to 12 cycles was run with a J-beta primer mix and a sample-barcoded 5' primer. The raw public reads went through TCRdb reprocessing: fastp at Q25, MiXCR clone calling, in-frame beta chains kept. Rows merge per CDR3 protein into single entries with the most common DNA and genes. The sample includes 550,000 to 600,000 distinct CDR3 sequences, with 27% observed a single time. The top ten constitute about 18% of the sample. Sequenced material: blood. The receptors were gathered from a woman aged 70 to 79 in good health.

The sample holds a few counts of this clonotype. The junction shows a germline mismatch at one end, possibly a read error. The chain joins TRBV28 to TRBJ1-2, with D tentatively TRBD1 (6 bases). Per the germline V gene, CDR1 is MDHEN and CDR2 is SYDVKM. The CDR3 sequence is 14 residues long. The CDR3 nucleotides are TGTGCCAGCACCCTCTCCGGGGGGCTGGGTGGCTGCACCTTC. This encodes CASTLSGGLGGCTF.

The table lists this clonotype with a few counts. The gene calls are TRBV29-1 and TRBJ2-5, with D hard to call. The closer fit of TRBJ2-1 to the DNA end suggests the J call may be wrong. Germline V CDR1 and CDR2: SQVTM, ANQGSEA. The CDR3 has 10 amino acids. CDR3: CSVARAEQFF. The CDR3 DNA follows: TGCAGCGTAGCTCGGGCTGAGCAGTTCTTC.

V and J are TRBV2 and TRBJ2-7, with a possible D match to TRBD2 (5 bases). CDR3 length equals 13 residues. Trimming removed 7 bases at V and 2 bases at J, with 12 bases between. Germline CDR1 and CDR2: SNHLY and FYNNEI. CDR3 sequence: CASIHAGPYEQYF. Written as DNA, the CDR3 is TGTGCCAGCATTCACGCGGGCCCCTACGAGCAGTACTTC.

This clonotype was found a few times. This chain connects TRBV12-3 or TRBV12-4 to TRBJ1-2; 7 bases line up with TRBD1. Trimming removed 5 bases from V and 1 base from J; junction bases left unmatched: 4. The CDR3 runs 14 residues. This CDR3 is CASSPYRGNYGYTF. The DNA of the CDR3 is TGTGCCAGCAGTCCCTACAGGGGTAACTATGGCTACACCTTC.

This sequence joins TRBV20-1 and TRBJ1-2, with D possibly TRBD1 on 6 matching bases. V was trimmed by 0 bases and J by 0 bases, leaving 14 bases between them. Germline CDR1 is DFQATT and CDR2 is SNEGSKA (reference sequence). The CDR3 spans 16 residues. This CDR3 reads CSARDTARTANYGYTF. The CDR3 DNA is TGCAGTGCTAGAGATACCGCCCGGACAGCTAACTATGGCTACACCTTC.

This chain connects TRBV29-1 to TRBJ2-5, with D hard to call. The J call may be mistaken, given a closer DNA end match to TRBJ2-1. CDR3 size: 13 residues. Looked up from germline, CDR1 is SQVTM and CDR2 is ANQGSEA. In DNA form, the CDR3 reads TGCAGCGTTGAGAGCGTTACCTACAATGAGCAGTTCTTC. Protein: CSVESVTYNEQFF.

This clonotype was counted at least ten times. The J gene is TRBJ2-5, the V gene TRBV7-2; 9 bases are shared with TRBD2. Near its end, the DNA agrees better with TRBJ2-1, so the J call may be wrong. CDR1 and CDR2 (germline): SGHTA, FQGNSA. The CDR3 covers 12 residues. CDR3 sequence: CASSFTSGEQFF. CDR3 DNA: TGTGCCAGCAGCTTTACTAGCGGGGAGCAGTTCTTC.

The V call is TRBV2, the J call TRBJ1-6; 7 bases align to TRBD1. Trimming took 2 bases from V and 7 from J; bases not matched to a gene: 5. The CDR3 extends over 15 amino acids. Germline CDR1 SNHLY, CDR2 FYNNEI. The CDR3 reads CASSEQTGLNSPLHF. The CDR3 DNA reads TGTGCCAGCAGTGAACAGACAGGGCTGAATTCACCCCTCCACTTT.

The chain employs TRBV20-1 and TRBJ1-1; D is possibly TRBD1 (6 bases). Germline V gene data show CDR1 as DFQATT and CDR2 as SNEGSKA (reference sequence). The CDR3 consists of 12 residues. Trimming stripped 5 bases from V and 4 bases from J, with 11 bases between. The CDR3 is CSAQQGPTEAFF. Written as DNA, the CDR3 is TGCAGTGCTCAACAGGGTCCCACTGAAGCTTTCTTT.

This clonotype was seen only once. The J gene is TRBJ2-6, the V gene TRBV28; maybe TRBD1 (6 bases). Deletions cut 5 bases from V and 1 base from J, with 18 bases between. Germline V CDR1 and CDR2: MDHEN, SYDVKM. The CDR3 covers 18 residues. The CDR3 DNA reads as TGTGCCAGCAGTCCCGCGGACAGCCCCTTATCTGGGGCCAACGTCCTGACTTTC. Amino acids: CASSPADSPLSGANVLTF.

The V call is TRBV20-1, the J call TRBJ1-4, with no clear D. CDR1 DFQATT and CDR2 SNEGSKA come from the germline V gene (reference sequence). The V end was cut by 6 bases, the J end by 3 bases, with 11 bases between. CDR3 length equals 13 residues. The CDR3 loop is CSARSSPNEKLFF. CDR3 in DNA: TGCAGTGCCAGGAGTAGCCCTAATGAAAAACTGTTTTTT.

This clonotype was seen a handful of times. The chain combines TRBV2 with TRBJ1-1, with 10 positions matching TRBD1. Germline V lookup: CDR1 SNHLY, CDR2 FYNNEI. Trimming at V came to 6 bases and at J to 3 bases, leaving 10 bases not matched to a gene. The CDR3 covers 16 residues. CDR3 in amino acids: CASSRDRGDRDTEAFF. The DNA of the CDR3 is TGTGCCAGCAGCCGGGACAGGGGAGATAGGGACACTGAAGCTTTCTTT.

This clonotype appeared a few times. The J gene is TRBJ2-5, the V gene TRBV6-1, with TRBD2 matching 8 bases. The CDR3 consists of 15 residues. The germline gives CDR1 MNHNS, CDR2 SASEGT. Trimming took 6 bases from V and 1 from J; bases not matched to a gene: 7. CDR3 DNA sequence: TGTGCCAGCAGCCACGAACTAGCGGCCCAAGAGACCCAGTACTTC. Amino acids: CASSHELAAQETQYF.